A selection of T cell receptor beta chains follows, all from one sample in a study of cytomegalovirus exposure and HLA in healthy donors. Assay: immunoSEQ multiplex PCR; the TCRdb copy retains only in-frame clones and omits some. The sample holds around 61,000 clones, about 92% seen once. Sequences were obtained from PBMCs. These receptors originate from a man aged 18 to 29 in good health and CMV-seropositive. The CDR3 runs from the conserved cysteine through the conserved F or W. D genes are given only for firm matches. Some rows have no size entry. The others give once, few or many, or a class for an expanded clone.

d_call: -; clone_size: once; j_call: TRBJ1-3; v_call: TRBV2; cdr3_aa: CASIRTVSGNTIYF
d_call: TRBD1; clone_size: -; j_call: TRBJ2-5; v_call: TRBV5-4; cdr3_aa: CASSLQGLQETQYF
d_call: -; clone_size: -; j_call: TRBJ1-2; v_call: TRBV11-2; cdr3_aa: CASTEMGGFNYGYTF
d_call: -; clone_size: -; j_call: TRBJ2-7; v_call: TRBV4-2; cdr3_aa: CASSLTQGIRSYEQYF
d_call: TRBD1; clone_size: -; j_call: TRBJ2-5; v_call: TRBV28; cdr3_aa: CATLQGQGGETQYF
d_call: -; clone_size: -; j_call: TRBJ2-7; v_call: TRBV20-1; cdr3_aa: CSASEGWEQYF
d_call: -; clone_size: -; j_call: TRBJ2-1; v_call: TRBV11-2; cdr3_aa: CASSLGAGRGSYNEQFF
d_call: -; clone_size: -; j_call: TRBJ1-2; v_call: TRBV2; cdr3_aa: CASRGLDGYTF
d_call: TRBD1; clone_size: -; j_call: TRBJ1-1; v_call: TRBV19; cdr3_aa: CASGTGVNAEAFF
d_call: TRBD2; clone_size: -; j_call: TRBJ2-1; v_call: TRBV2; cdr3_aa: CASSSLAGGRYNEQFF
d_call: TRBD2; clone_size: -; j_call: TRBJ2-1; v_call: TRBV5-5; cdr3_aa: CASSLVNSGIQDEQFF
d_call: TRBD2; clone_size: once; j_call: TRBJ2-1; v_call: TRBV10-1; cdr3_aa: CASSGGTSGRDPYNEQFF
d_call: TRBD1; clone_size: -; j_call: TRBJ2-7; v_call: TRBV18; cdr3_aa: CASSPTGTGVYEQYF
d_call: TRBD1; clone_size: -; j_call: TRBJ2-5; v_call: TRBV28; cdr3_aa: CASRRGDRGRETQYF
d_call: -; clone_size: -; j_call: TRBJ2-7; v_call: TRBV12-5; cdr3_aa: CASALGSGLSYEQYF
d_call: TRBD2; clone_size: -; j_call: TRBJ2-2; v_call: TRBV9; cdr3_aa: CASRPTSGANTGELFF
d_call: TRBD2; clone_size: -; j_call: TRBJ2-1; v_call: TRBV9; cdr3_aa: CASSHRLAGGGNEQFF
d_call: -; clone_size: -; j_call: TRBJ1-3; v_call: TRBV6-5; cdr3_aa: CASSSPRSSGNTIYF
d_call: -; clone_size: -; j_call: TRBJ2-7; v_call: TRBV4-1; cdr3_aa: CASSQEVNYEQYF
d_call: -; clone_size: -; j_call: TRBJ2-1; v_call: TRBV4-1; cdr3_aa: CASSSSLSGEQFF
d_call: -; clone_size: -; j_call: TRBJ1-2; v_call: TRBV10-3; cdr3_aa: CAINPSSGYGYTF
d_call: -; clone_size: -; j_call: TRBJ1-1; v_call: TRBV5-1; cdr3_aa: CASSPYGEVTEAFF
d_call: -; clone_size: -; j_call: TRBJ2-3; v_call: TRBV18; cdr3_aa: CASSPSQGTDTQYF
d_call: TRBD2; clone_size: -; j_call: TRBJ2-7; v_call: TRBV25-1; cdr3_aa: CASGAGLAGVYEQYF
d_call: -; clone_size: -; j_call: TRBJ1-1; v_call: TRBV10-3; cdr3_aa: CAISQGTRYVEAFF
d_call: -; clone_size: -; j_call: TRBJ2-3; v_call: TRBV15; cdr3_aa: CATQEDYTDTQYF
d_call: TRBD2; clone_size: -; j_call: TRBJ2-7; v_call: TRBV30; cdr3_aa: CAWSVPGGKSYEQYF
d_call: -; clone_size: -; j_call: TRBJ1-3; v_call: TRBV5-1; cdr3_aa: CASSLDWAGSSGNTIYF
d_call: -; clone_size: -; j_call: TRBJ1-5; v_call: TRBV2; cdr3_aa: CASSRDAPNQPQHF
d_call: TRBD1; clone_size: once; j_call: TRBJ1-1; v_call: TRBV18; cdr3_aa: CASSPTGVGTEAFF
d_call: -; clone_size: -; j_call: TRBJ1-1; v_call: TRBV30; cdr3_aa: CAWSVNREAFF
d_call: -; clone_size: -; j_call: TRBJ1-4; v_call: TRBV5-5; cdr3_aa: CASSLPLTSTNEKLFF
d_call: TRBD1; clone_size: -; j_call: TRBJ2-5; v_call: TRBV27; cdr3_aa: CASRYRGRDGETQYF
d_call: TRBD1; clone_size: -; j_call: TRBJ2-7; v_call: TRBV14; cdr3_aa: CASSQDVGQSPLEYF
d_call: -; clone_size: -; j_call: TRBJ2-7; v_call: TRBV9; cdr3_aa: CASSVALGGSYEQYF
d_call: TRBD1; clone_size: -; j_call: TRBJ1-2; v_call: TRBV29-1; cdr3_aa: CSCLLGQGTDGYTF
d_call: TRBD1; clone_size: -; j_call: TRBJ2-2; v_call: TRBV5-6; cdr3_aa: CASSVGTGKGTGELFF
d_call: TRBD2; clone_size: -; j_call: TRBJ2-1; v_call: TRBV27; cdr3_aa: CASSLRPPFREGNNEQFF
d_call: -; clone_size: -; j_call: TRBJ2-7; v_call: TRBV6-1; cdr3_aa: CASSESRGFEQYF
d_call: -; clone_size: -; j_call: TRBJ2-3; v_call: TRBV2; cdr3_aa: CASTWRDTQYF